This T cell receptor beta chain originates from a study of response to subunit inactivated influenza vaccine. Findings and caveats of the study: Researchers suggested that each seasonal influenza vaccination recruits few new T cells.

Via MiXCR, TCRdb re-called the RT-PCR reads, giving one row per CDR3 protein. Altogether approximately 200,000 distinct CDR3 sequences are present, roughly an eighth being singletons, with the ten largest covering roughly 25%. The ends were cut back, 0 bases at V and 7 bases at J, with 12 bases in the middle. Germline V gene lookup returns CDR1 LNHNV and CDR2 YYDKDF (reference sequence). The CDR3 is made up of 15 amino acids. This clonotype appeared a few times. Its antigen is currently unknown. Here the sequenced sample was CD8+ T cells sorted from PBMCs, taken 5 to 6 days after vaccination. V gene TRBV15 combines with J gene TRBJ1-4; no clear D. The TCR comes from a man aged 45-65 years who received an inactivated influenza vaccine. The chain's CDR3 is CATSRDIPGGEKLFF. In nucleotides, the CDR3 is TGTGCCACCAGCAGAGATATACCGGGAGGTGAAAAACTGTTTTTT. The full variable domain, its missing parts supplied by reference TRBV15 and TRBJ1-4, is DAMVIQNPRYQVTQFGKPVTLSCSQTLNHNVMYWYQQKSSQAPKLLFHYYDKDFNNEADTPDNFQSRRPNTSFCFLDIRSPGLGDTAMYLCATSRDIPGGEKLFFGSGTQLSVL.